This TCR beta chain emerged from a study of response to subunit inactivated influenza vaccine (dated by TCRdb to the late 2010s). Broadly, across the study: The study used deep quantitative T cell receptor repertoire profiling to track responses to a trivalent subunit inactivated influenza vaccine.

Beyond this particular receptor, the publication reports: The authors suggested that each seasonal influenza vaccination may recruit only a limited number of new T cells.

The sample's time point, from its label and the paper: more than 40 days after influenza vaccine administration. Receptors were amplified or captured by RT-PCR. The instrument given in TCRdb is Illumina HiSeq 2500. The raw public data were reprocessed by TCRdb itself: fastp quality trimming at Q25, MiXCR clonotype calling, in-frame beta chains only. CDR3 protein duplicates are merged, each entry listing the most common genes and DNA. Across this sample there are about half a million distinct CDR3 sequences, with approximately 11% seen only once. The ten most abundant clones make up roughly 12% of the sample. In regard to this clonotype: The clone's antigen remains unknown. An end of the junction does not agree with germline; a read error may underlie this.

The CDR3 spans 14 residues, from the cysteine through the phenylalanine. Only the CDR3 region is kept as DNA, spanning 42 bases read in frame from base 1. The sequence was collected from a man aged 50 to 59 who received an inactivated influenza vaccine. Donor details come from another sample of the same person, matched by shared clones. The specimen comprised PBMCs from blood, sampled roughly 48 days after vaccination. The chain is assembled from TRBV12-3 or TRBV12-4 and TRBJ1-1, with TRBD1 identical over 10 junction bases. Read as DNA, the sequence is TGTGCCAGCAGTTTCCGACAGGGGGCTCAAAGAACACTATTT. This encodes CASSFRQGAQRTLF.